This T cell receptor beta chain appears in the sequencing data of a study of patients and donors after allogeneic stem cell transplantation. Ten or more counts support this clonotype. TCRdb ran MiXCR on the RT-PCR reads and lists one entry per CDR3 protein. Counted here are 920,000 or so distinct CDR3 sequences, approximately 19% occurring once; the ten biggest clones make up 5.5% to 6.5%. CDR3 length: 13 amino acids. V lost 6 bases, J lost 0 bases, and 8 bases lay in between. This chain links TRBV12-3 or TRBV12-4 with TRBJ1-1; D is ambiguous. The clonotype originates from a human donor who was either an allogeneic HSCT recipient or a stem cell or donor lymphocyte infusion donor (not recorded which). It is not recorded whose cells these are; they may come from a transplant donor. Sequencing was done on a sample of blood, either unsorted or a sorted T cell fraction (not recorded which). CDR3: CASSQLLNTEAFF. CDR3 bases: TGTGCCAGCAGCCAACTCTTGAACACTGAAGCTTTCTTT.